This T cell receptor (beta chain) was sequenced for a study of blood T cell repertoires in COVID-19. Overall study: Acute-phase and convalescent COVID-19 samples originated in the United States, Italy and Spain.

In the source study's methods: The authors estimated nucleated cell counts from reference gene primer amplification. Some clones are missing from TCRdb's copy, which holds only in-frame ones; the method was immunoSEQ multiplex PCR. V, J and clone size reflect that table, while D and trimming were determined from the DNA. The repertoire holds under 350,000 clones, with around 86% as singletons. Ages ranged from roughly 18 to 100 years, with residence in 20 to 30 US areas. Which cohort a participant joined came from the clinical history participants gave. The CDR3 spans 13 residues. Germline V gives CDR1 ENHRY, CDR2 SYGVKD. Trimming at V came to 8 bases and at J to 11 bases, leaving 13 bases not matched to a gene.

The rearrangement links TRBV10-3 to TRBJ1-1; 8 bases line up with TRBD1. The sample comprised PBMCs or T cells enriched from blood (not recorded which). The sequence derives from a woman aged 40-49 years with acute COVID-19. The CDR3 DNA reads TGTGCCATCGACCCAGGGACAGGCCTCCGGGCTTTCTTT. This encodes CAIDPGTGLRAFF.